One TCR beta chain is described in this entry. Its antigen remains unidentified. The sample holds no much larger clone one base away, and base qualities are not on file. This entry is derived from a study of graft-versus-host responses after intestinal transplantation (dated by TCRdb to the early 2020s). Looking at the study overall: The transplants that recipients got were multivisceral, liver-intestinal, or isolated intestinal. To identify alloreactive clones, pre-transplant mixed lymphocyte reaction products were sequenced and then compared with unstimulated pre-transplant donor and recipient T cells. After intestinal transplantation, graft-versus-host and host-versus-graft alloreactive T cell clones were followed in the graft, circulation and bone marrow using bulk TCR-beta CDR3 sequencing. The cohort enrolled around 23 intestinal transplant recipients including one retransplant, and a few patients lacking pretransplant specimens were excluded. Instead of going to the commercial service, samples from a few later patients were sequenced in-house on an Illumina MiSeq and processed with MiXCR. Donor T cell macrochimerism was defined as a peak of at least 4% donor T cells among recipient peripheral blood mononuclear cells. Anti-thymocyte globulin induction was given to all recipients, followed by maintenance tacrolimus and steroids for approximately 3 years.

The time point label of this sample denotes: cells obtained before transplantation from donor or recipient. CD3+CD4+ and CD3+CD8+ populations were FACS-sorted from unstimulated pre-transplant donor and recipient cells taken from spleen or lymph nodes. The library was made by the immunoSEQ multiplex PCR assay. In most patients, genomic DNA was isolated using the Qiagen DNeasy Blood and Tissue Kit and sent frozen to Adaptive Biotechnologies for TCR sequencing. Adaptive Biotechnologies carried out high-throughput TCR-beta CDR3 sequencing of genomic DNA for most patients. Turning to the authors' computational methods: Adaptive's ImmunoSEQ software was the source of the TCR sequencing data for approximately 18 patients, while a few other patients were processed with MiXCR and VDJtools. To correct CD4 versus CD8 sorting errors, any sequence found in both subsets at a frequency ratio below 5:1 was removed. CDR3 nucleotide sequences shared between donor and recipient were removed because their origin could not be assigned. At least 2-fold expansion over unstimulated cells and a minimum CFSE-low frequency of 0.002% (template counts) or 0.001% (read counts) were required for clones to be classified as alloreactive. A clone was considered mappable if detected in the sequenced pre-transplant spleen, lymph node, or MLR CFSE-low populations of the donor or recipient. The cumulative frequency of alloreactive clones was calculated as a percentage of all sequences, weighted by copy number. In its TCRdb copy, this immuneACCESS table keeps in-frame sequences only and misses some clones. Where compared with another copy, unresolved V genes explain less than half of these, and the others have no known cause. V, J and clone size derive from that table, while D and trimming were established from the DNA sequence. For this sample there are tens of thousands of clones; about four fifths appear just once. The ten largest clonotypes hold roughly a sixth of the sample.

The CDR3 runs 13 residues from the cysteine to the phenylalanine. The sequence is cut down to CDR3 DNA, 39 bases in frame from base 1. CDR1 is given as MNHNS and CDR2 as SASEGT, both from the germline V gene. V drops 4 bases and J drops 2 bases, leaving 9 bases in between. The paper as a whole reports these results and caveats: In the allografts of patients with donor T cell macrochimerism, GvH to HvG T cell clonal ratios were high. Early after transplant, peak levels of circulating GvH clones were found to be associated with declines in HvG clones. GvH clones were detected in recipient bone marrow, and some of these GvH clones were observed earlier in ileal mucosa or blood, consistent with an intestinal mucosal origin. Conclusions were limited by the relatively low number and heterogeneity of intestinal transplant patients.

The sequencing here drew on unstimulated CD8+ T cells sorted from spleen or lymph node cells, taken before intestinal transplant. Here the chain combines TRBV6-1 and TRBJ2-7; TRBD2 could be the D gene, as 5 bases match. The origin of this receptor is a human donor who received an intestinal transplant. CDR3 protein: CASSVGDAYEQYF. The DNA sequence is TGTGCCAGCAGTGTCGGGGATGCCTACGAGCAGTACTTC.